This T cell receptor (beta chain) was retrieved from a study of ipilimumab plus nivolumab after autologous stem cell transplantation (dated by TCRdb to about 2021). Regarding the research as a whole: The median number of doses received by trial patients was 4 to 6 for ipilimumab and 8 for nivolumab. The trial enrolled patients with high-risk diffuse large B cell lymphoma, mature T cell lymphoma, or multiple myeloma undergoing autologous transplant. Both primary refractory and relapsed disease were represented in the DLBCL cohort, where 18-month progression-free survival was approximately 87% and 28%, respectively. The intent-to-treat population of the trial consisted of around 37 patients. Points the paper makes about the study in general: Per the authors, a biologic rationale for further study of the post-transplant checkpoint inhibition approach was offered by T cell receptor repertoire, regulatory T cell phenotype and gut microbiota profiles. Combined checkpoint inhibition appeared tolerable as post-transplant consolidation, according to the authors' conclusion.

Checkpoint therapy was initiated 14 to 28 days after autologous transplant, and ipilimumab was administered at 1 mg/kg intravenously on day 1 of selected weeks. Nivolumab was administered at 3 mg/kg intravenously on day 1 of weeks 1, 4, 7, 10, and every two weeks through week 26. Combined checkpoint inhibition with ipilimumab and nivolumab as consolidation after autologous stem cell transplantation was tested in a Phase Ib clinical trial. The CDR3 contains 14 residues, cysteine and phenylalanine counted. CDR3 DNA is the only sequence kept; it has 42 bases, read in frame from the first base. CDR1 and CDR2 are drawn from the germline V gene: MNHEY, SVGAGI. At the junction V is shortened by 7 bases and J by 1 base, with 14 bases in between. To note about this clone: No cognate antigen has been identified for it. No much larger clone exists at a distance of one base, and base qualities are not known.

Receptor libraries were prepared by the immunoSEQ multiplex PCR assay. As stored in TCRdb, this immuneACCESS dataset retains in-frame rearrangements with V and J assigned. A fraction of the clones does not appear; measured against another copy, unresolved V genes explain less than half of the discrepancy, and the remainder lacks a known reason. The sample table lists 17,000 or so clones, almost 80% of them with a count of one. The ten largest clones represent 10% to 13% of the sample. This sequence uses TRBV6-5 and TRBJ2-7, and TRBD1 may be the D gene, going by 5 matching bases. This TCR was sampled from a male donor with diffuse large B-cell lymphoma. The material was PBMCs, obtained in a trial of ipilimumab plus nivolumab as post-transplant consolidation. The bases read TGTGCCAGCACTCGATCCCAGGGATCCTACGAGCAGTACTTC. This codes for CASTRSQGSYEQYF.